Listed below are T cell receptor beta chains from one sample, sequenced in a study of CD8 T cells in Susac syndrome. TCRdb recomputed calls from the immunoSEQ multiplex PCR reads with MiXCR, one row per CDR3 protein. The data hold under 150,000 distinct CDR3 sequences, with roughly 80% observed a single time. Input material: CD8+ T cells from PBMCs. These receptors came from a human donor with multiple sclerosis. CDR3s include the opening cysteine and the closing phenylalanine or tryptophan. The D gene is left open where the match is weak. Clone sizes are given selectively: once, few, many, or a class where the clone is expanded.

CASSADRVRNGYTF TGTGCCAGCAGCGCTGACAGGGTGAGGAATGGCTACACCTTC 14 TRBJ1-2 TRBV5-4 TRBD1 few
CASSLGINQPQHF TGTGCCAGCAGTTTGGGAATCAATCAGCCCCAGCATTTT 13 TRBJ1-5 TRBV27 NA NA
CASWDRSTGELFF TGTGCCAGCTGGGACAGGTCCACCGGGGAGCTGTTTTTT 13 TRBJ2-2 TRBV24-1 TRBD1 NA
CASNPSINTGELFF TGTGCCAGCAACCCTTCCATTAACACCGGGGAGCTGTTTTTT 14 TRBJ2-2 TRBV28 NA once
CASSYPGLAGEPPNTQYF TGTGCCAGCAGCTACCCGGGACTAGCGGGGGAACCCCCAAATACGCAGTATTTT 18 TRBJ2-3 TRBV11-2 TRBD2 NA
CSARDLASSYNEQFF TGCAGTGCTAGAGATCTTGCCAGCTCCTACAATGAGCAGTTCTTC 15 TRBJ2-1 TRBV20-1 NA NA
CATSRDEGTEAFF TGTGCCACCAGCAGAGATGAAGGAACTGAAGCTTTCTTT 13 TRBJ1-1 TRBV15 NA NA
CASRPPGLAGMNEQFF TGTGCCAGCAGACCCCCCGGCCTAGCGGGGATGAATGAGCAGTTCTTC 16 TRBJ2-1 TRBV7-2 TRBD2 NA
CASSPGGRSEQFF TGTGCCAGCAGCCCAGGGGGGAGAAGTGAGCAGTTCTTC 13 TRBJ2-1 TRBV7-9 NA NA
CASSLFADTQYF TGTGCCAGCAGTTTATTCGCAGATACGCAGTATTTT 12 TRBJ2-3 TRBV27 NA NA
CASFATSGRFYTGELFF TGTGCCAGTTTCGCGACTAGCGGGAGGTTTTACACCGGGGAGCTGTTTTTT 17 TRBJ2-2 TRBV19 TRBD2 NA
CASSETHPGRYRETQYF TGTGCCAGCAGTGAAACCCATCCGGGCAGGTATAGAGAGACCCAGTACTTC 17 TRBJ2-5 TRBV25-1 NA NA
CASSLNPPYREGNTEAFF TGTGCCAGCAGCTTAAACCCCCCCTACAGGGAGGGGAACACTGAAGCTTTCTTT 18 TRBJ1-1 TRBV7-3 NA NA
CASSIAGGGFTEAFF TGTGCCAGTAGTATTGCCGGGGGAGGCTTCACTGAAGCTTTCTTT 15 TRBJ1-1 TRBV19 NA once
CASSSPGEKLFF TGTGCCAGCAGTTCACCTGGCGAAAAACTGTTTTTT 12 TRBJ1-4 TRBV12-3/TRBV12-4 NA NA
CASSRGLGQMAEAFF TGTGCCAGTAGTCGCGGTTTGGGACAAATGGCTGAAGCTTTCTTT 15 TRBJ1-1 TRBV19 NA NA
CASSEGAEQYF TGTGCCAGCAGTGAGGGGGCCGAGCAGTACTTC 11 TRBJ2-7 TRBV2 NA NA
CATQGTASSYNEQFF TGTGCCACCCAGGGGACAGCTAGCTCCTACAATGAGCAGTTCTTC 15 TRBJ2-1 TRBV19 TRBD1 NA
CASSEEGIGYNEQFF TGTGCCAGCAGTGAGGAGGGGATCGGCTACAATGAGCAGTTCTTC 15 TRBJ2-1 TRBV2 NA NA
CASSYSSGAVTYEQYF TGTGCCAGCAGTTACTCGTCCGGGGCCGTAACCTACGAGCAGTACTTC 16 TRBJ2-7 TRBV6-5 NA NA
CASSRTVRQPLHF TGTGCCAGCAGCCGTACAGTACGCCAACCCCTCCACTTT 13 TRBJ1-6 TRBV5-5 NA NA
CASRGTLGLEQYF TGTGCCAGTAGGGGGACCTTGGGGCTCGAGCAGTACTTC 13 TRBJ2-7 TRBV27 NA NA
CASSFSNTVLYGYTF TGTGCCAGCAGTTTTTCGAACACAGTGCTCTATGGCTACACCTTC 15 TRBJ1-2 TRBV28 NA once
CASSLRGGPYEQYF TGTGCCAGCAGTTTACGTGGGGGACCCTACGAGCAGTACTTC 14 TRBJ2-7 TRBV28 NA NA
CASSISANTGELFF TGTGCCAGTAGTATCAGCGCGAACACCGGGGAGCTGTTTTTT 14 TRBJ2-2 TRBV19 NA NA
CASSEWDRRSTDTQYF TGTGCCAGCAGTGAATGGGACAGGCGATCCACAGATACGCAGTATTTT 16 TRBJ2-3 TRBV6-1 TRBD1 NA
CASSYSGGGYQETQYF TGTGCCAGCAGTTACTCGGGCGGGGGGTATCAAGAGACCCAGTACTTC 16 TRBJ2-5 TRBV27 TRBD2 NA
CASSPPSSRDSAFF TGTGCCAGCAGCCCCCCGTCCTCGAGGGACTCGGCTTTCTTT 14 TRBJ1-1 TRBV11-3 NA NA
CASTLGFGNEKLFF TGTGCCAGCACCTTAGGGTTTGGTAATGAAAAACTGTTTTTT 14 TRBJ1-4 TRBV5-5 NA NA
CASSSSANTEAFF TGTGCCAGTAGTTCATCAGCGAACACTGAAGCTTTCTTT 13 TRBJ1-1 TRBV19 NA NA
CASRISGGMNTEAFF TGCGCCAGCAGAATCTCCGGGGGGATGAACACTGAAGCTTTCTTT 15 TRBJ1-1 TRBV5-1 NA NA
CASSIGFSEQFF TGTGCCAGTAGTATAGGCTTTTCCGAGCAGTTCTTC 12 TRBJ2-1 TRBV19 NA once
CSVITYEQYF TGCAGCGTTATCACCTACGAGCAGTACTTC 10 TRBJ2-7 TRBV29-1 NA NA
CASSFSSYGYTF TGTGCCAGCAGTTTTTCGTCCTATGGCTACACCTTC 12 TRBJ1-2 TRBV12-3/TRBV12-4 NA NA
CASSQSGGNTDTQYF TGTGCCAGCAGCCAATCCGGGGGAAACACAGATACGCAGTATTTT 15 TRBJ2-3 TRBV16 NA NA
CASSEATELSYEQYF TGTGCCAGCAGTGAAGCAACAGAGCTCTCCTACGAGCAGTACTTC 15 TRBJ2-7 TRBV2 NA NA
CASSLDPSTDTQYF TGTGCCAGCAGTTTGGACCCCAGCACAGATACGCAGTATTTT 14 TRBJ2-3 TRBV12-3/TRBV12-4 NA NA
CASSQATGFQETQYF TGCGCCAGCAGCCAAGCCACAGGGTTCCAAGAGACCCAGTACTTC 15 TRBJ2-5 TRBV4-1 NA NA
CASSNIWRSYEQYF TGTGCCAGCTCAAATATCTGGAGGTCCTACGAGCAGTACTTC 14 TRBJ2-7 TRBV18 NA NA
CASSQSGKNTEAFF TGTGCCAGCAGCCAATCGGGAAAGAACACTGAAGCTTTCTTT 14 TRBJ1-1 TRBV3-1 NA NA
CASRFNSGELFF TGTGCCAGCAGGTTCAATTCCGGGGAGCTGTTTTTT 12 TRBJ2-2 TRBV7-9 NA NA
CASSSPYGEQYF TGTGCCAGCAGCTCCCCCTACGGCGAGCAGTACTTC 12 TRBJ2-7 TRBV27 NA NA
CASSWDFSGNTEAFF TGCGCCAGCAGCTGGGATTTCTCCGGGAACACTGAAGCTTTCTTT 15 TRBJ1-1 TRBV5-1 NA NA
CASSEALHYGQPQHF TGTGCCAGCAGTGAAGCGCTTCACTACGGTCAGCCCCAGCATTTT 15 TRBJ1-5 TRBV2 NA NA
CASSSNPSWVNTEAFF TGTGCCAGCAGCTCCAATCCAAGTTGGGTTAACACTGAAGCTTTCTTT 16 TRBJ1-1 TRBV7-9 NA NA
CASSLYLGPKKLSNTEAFF TGTGCCAGCAGTTTATACCTAGGACCCAAGAAGCTTTCGAACACTGAAGCTTTCTTT 19 TRBJ1-1 TRBV28 NA NA
CASSRSLNEQFF TGTGCCAGCAGTCGTTCCCTAAATGAGCAGTTCTTC 12 TRBJ2-1 TRBV11-2 NA few
CASSDRGGQPQHF TGTGCCAGCAGTGATAGAGGCGGTCAGCCCCAGCATTTT 13 TRBJ1-5 TRBV25-1 NA NA
CASSSALAGRDNEQFF TGCGCCAGCAGCTCGGCCCTAGCGGGGCGAGACAATGAGCAGTTCTTC 16 TRBJ2-1 TRBV5-1 TRBD2 few
CASSPTLPNTEAFF TGTGCCAGCAGCCCCACCCTTCCCAACACTGAAGCTTTCTTT 14 TRBJ1-1 TRBV6-2/TRBV6-3 NA NA
CASSFRDRGDTGELFF TGTGCCAGCAGCTTTAGGGATCGTGGGGACACCGGGGAGCTGTTTTTT 16 TRBJ2-2 TRBV7-9 NA NA
CSARDLMYGGVQETQYF TGCAGTGCTAGAGATTTGATGTATGGAGGGGTGCAAGAGACCCAGTACTTC 17 TRBJ2-5 TRBV20-1 NA NA